Listed below are T cell receptor beta chains from one sample, sequenced in a study of T-cell memory formation after mild COVID-19. TCRdb itself ran the 5' RACE reads through MiXCR, one entry per CDR3 protein. The sample holds some 410,000 distinct CDR3 sequences, around a quarter seen once. Sequences were obtained from PBMCs or a T cell subset sorted from them (not recorded which). Source of these receptors: an adult woman who had mild COVID-19 (a few samples of this study predate the infection). Cell type and time point are not known. Both conserved end residues are part of each CDR3. A D gene is named only where the DNA matches it firmly. Size tells how often a clone was seen (once, few, many) or the class of an expanded clone, and some rows leave it out.

v_gene,abundance,len,j_gene,d_gene,CDR3nt,CDR3aa
TRBV4-1,-,14,TRBJ2-5,TRBD2,TGCGCCAGTAAGAGATGGGGGGGAGAAGAGACCCAGTACTTC,CASKRWGGEETQYF
TRBV6-5,-,16,TRBJ1-4,TRBD1,TGTGCCAGCAGTTACTCGGAAGGGGGCATTAATGAAAAACTGTTTTTT,CASSYSEGGINEKLFF
TRBV7-3,few,14,TRBJ2-5,-,TGTGCCAGCAGCTTAAGCGGGGCAGGGGAGACCCAGTACTTC,CASSLSGAGETQYF
TRBV12-3/TRBV12-4,few,13,TRBJ2-3,-,TGTGCCAGCAGTTTTAAAGGGCCAGATACGCAGTATTTT,CASSFKGPDTQYF
TRBV10-3,few,14,TRBJ2-5,-,TGTGCCATCAGTGGGCCGGACAGCCAAGAGACCCAGTACTTC,CAISGPDSQETQYF
TRBV11-2,-,15,TRBJ2-3,TRBD2,TGTGCCAGCAGCTTAGGCGGGGGTGGCGCAGATACGCAGTATTTT,CASSLGGGGADTQYF
TRBV5-1,few,16,TRBJ2-7,TRBD1,TGCGCCAGCAGCTTGGATCCGGGACAGAGAGCGTACGAGCAGTACTTC,CASSLDPGQRAYEQYF
TRBV7-2,few,12,TRBJ2-7,-,TGTGCCAGCAGACTGGGAGCCTACGAGCAGTACTTC,CASRLGAYEQYF
TRBV29-1,few,12,TRBJ2-5,-,TGCAGCGTTGCAATAAGCCAAGAGACCCAGTACTTC,CSVAISQETQYF
TRBV19,-,13,TRBJ2-7,-,TGTGCCAGTATGGACCAGGGTCCCTACGAGCAGTACTTC,CASMDQGPYEQYF
TRBV5-1,few,15,TRBJ1-5,TRBD1,TGCGCCAGCAGCTCGCAGGGGGCTAGCAATCAGCCCCAGCATTTT,CASSSQGASNQPQHF
TRBV6-2/TRBV6-3,few,17,TRBJ2-2,-,TGTGCCAGCAGTTACCCGCCGCGAGCGGGGAACACCGGGGAGCTGTTTTTT,CASSYPPRAGNTGELFF
TRBV6-5,few,15,TRBJ1-2,-,TGTGCCAGCAGTTACTCGGGATTAGGGGCCTATGGCTACACCTTC,CASSYSGLGAYGYTF
TRBV6-1,-,12,TRBJ2-1,-,TGTGCCAGCGGGGTCGGTGGCAATGAGCAGTTCTTC,CASGVGGNEQFF
TRBV29-1,-,12,TRBJ2-1,-,TGCAGCCCTCGGGTACTCCTTAGTGAGCAGTTCTTC,CSPRVLLSEQFF
TRBV20-1,few,13,TRBJ2-3,-,TGCAGTGCTAGCAGGGCCTTCACAGATACGCAGTATTTT,CSASRAFTDTQYF
TRBV5-1,few,16,TRBJ2-7,TRBD1,TGCGCCAGCACCCAGACTCGACAGGGGACCATCTACGAGCAGTACTTC,CASTQTRQGTIYEQYF
TRBV4-1,-,14,TRBJ1-2,-,TGCGCCAGCAGCCGCAGACAGGAGAACTATGGCTACACCTTC,CASSRRQENYGYTF
TRBV10-3,-,14,TRBJ1-1,-,TGTGCCATCTGGAATCAGAACCGGAACACTGAAGCTTTCTTT,CAIWNQNRNTEAFF
TRBV2,-,17,TRBJ2-1,TRBD1,TGTGCCAGCAGTCCCGCGACAGGGGACAGCTCCTACAATGAGCAGTTCTTC,CASSPATGDSSYNEQFF
TRBV23-1,many,14,TRBJ2-7,-,TGCGCCAGCAGTCAGCGGCGGGCCGACTACGAGCAGTACTTC,CASSQRRADYEQYF
TRBV7-2,few,15,TRBJ1-1,TRBD1,TGTGCCAGCAGGGATGGACAGGTTCAGAACACTGAAGCTTTCTTT,CASRDGQVQNTEAFF
TRBV5-1,few,14,TRBJ2-1,-,TGCGCCAGCAGCATCTGGACGGAAGACAATGAGCAGTTCTTC,CASSIWTEDNEQFF
TRBV7-8,once,15,TRBJ1-1,TRBD1,TGTGCCAGCAGCTCTCGCAGGGGGCAGGTCACTGAAGCTTTCTTT,CASSSRRGQVTEAFF
TRBV7-9,-,14,TRBJ2-7,TRBD2,TGTGCCAGCAGCTCCGGGACTAACTCCTACGAGCAGTACTTC,CASSSGTNSYEQYF
TRBV11-2,few,18,TRBJ2-1,-,TGTGCCAGCAGCTTAAATTATGGGGGACCAGCGCCCGCCAATGAGCAGTTCTTC,CASSLNYGGPAPANEQFF
TRBV2,-,17,TRBJ2-1,TRBD2,TGTGCCAGCAGAGAGTCTAGCGGTCTTATGTCCTACAATGAGCAGTTCTTC,CASRESSGLMSYNEQFF
TRBV7-8,once,15,TRBJ2-5,-,TGTGCCAGCAGCTTAGCCTCAAGCAGTCAAGAGACCCAGTACTTC,CASSLASSSQETQYF
TRBV7-9,once,12,TRBJ1-1,-,TGTGCCAGCAGCCTCCCGGTGGGCTTTGCTTTCTTT,CASSLPVGFAFF
TRBV30,-,13,TRBJ1-2,TRBD1,TGTGCCTGGAGTGTGGGACAGAACTATGGCTACACCTTC,CAWSVGQNYGYTF
TRBV20-1,-,14,TRBJ2-1,-,TGCAGTGCCCCCCCCGGGGCCCCGGTATCTGTGCAGTTCTTC,CSAPPGAPVSVQFF
TRBV7-3,few,16,TRBJ2-6,-,TGTGCCAGCAGCTTAAACAGGTGGTCTGGGGCCAACGTCCTGACTTTC,CASSLNRWSGANVLTF
TRBV9,few,14,TRBJ2-1,-,TGTGCCAGCAGCGCCCCGGGACTTTACAATGAGCAGTTCTTC,CASSAPGLYNEQFF
TRBV4-1,-,14,TRBJ1-3,-,TGCGCCAGCAGTTTCTTAACCTCTGGAAACACCATATATTTT,CASSFLTSGNTIYF
TRBV29-1,few,13,TRBJ2-7,TRBD1,TGCAGCGTTGATGGACAGGGGGTCTACGAGCAGTACTTC,CSVDGQGVYEQYF
TRBV9,many,12,TRBJ2-5,-,TGTGCCAGCGGAAGTGGCCAAGAGACCCAGTACTTC,CASGSGQETQYF
TRBV20-1,-,13,TRBJ2-6,TRBD1,TGCAGTGCTGATACAGGGGGTGCCAACGTCCTGACTTTC,CSADTGGANVLTF